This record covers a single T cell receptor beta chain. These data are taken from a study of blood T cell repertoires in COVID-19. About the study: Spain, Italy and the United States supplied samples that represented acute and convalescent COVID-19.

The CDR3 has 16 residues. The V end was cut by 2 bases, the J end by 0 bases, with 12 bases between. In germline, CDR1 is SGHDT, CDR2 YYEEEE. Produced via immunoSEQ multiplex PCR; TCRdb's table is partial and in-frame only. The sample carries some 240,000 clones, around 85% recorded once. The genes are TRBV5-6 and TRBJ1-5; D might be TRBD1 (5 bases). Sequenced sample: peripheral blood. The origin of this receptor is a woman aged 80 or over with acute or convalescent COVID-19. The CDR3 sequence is CASSFGPGVSNQPQHF. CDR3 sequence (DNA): TGTGCCAGCAGCTTCGGCCCGGGGGTTAGCAATCAGCCCCAGCATTTT.